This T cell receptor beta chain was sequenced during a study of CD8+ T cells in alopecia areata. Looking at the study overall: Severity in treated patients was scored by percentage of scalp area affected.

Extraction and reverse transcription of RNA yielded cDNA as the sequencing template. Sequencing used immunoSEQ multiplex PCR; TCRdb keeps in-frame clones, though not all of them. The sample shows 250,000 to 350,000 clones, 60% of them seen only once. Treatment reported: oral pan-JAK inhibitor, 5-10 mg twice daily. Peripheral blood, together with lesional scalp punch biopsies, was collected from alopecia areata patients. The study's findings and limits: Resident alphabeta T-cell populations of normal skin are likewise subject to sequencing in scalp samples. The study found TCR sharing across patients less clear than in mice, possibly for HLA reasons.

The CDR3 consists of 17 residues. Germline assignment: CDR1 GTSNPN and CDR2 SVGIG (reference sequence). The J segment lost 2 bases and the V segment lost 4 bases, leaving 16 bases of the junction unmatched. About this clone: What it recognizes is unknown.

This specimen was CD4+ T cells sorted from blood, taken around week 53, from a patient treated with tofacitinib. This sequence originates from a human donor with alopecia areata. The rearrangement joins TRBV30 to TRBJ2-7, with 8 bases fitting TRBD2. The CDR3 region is CAWTRGTSGLKAYEQYF. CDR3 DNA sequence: TGTGCCTGGACTCGAGGAACTAGCGGATTAAAGGCCTACGAGCAGTACTTC.